The 17 T cell receptor beta chains listed next were all sequenced from one sample in a study of T cells in Graves' hyperthyroidism and ophthalmopathy. RNA transcripts yielded amplified TCR beta CDR3 regions. In the first-round RT-PCR of the TCR CDR3, the HTBI primer set was used. TCRdb recomputed calls from the multiplex PCR reads with MiXCR, one row per CDR3 protein. The sample has 390,000 or so distinct CDR3 sequences, approximately 14% seen once. Sequenced material: blood. These receptors were collected from a man younger than 30 with Graves' ophthalmopathy.

In its sample, this clonotype was seen many times. The chain couples TRBV12-3 or TRBV12-4 to TRBJ1-1; D possibly corresponds to TRBD1 (6 bases). Trimming left V 2 bases short and J 6 bases short, with 13 bases between. This CDR3 contains 14 residues. CDR3 bases: TGTGCCAGCAGTTTATACGGGGGCGCCCCTGAAGCTTTCTTT. It specifies CASSLYGGAPEAFF.

This clonotype was seen many times. The chain uses TRBV7-3 and TRBJ2-1; no clear D. V was clipped by 5 bases and J by 5 bases, with 10 bases between them. Germline V gene data show CDR1 as SGHTA and CDR2 as FQGTGA. CDR3 length: 13 amino acids. The CDR3 sequence is CASSPHVDNEQFF. For the CDR3, the DNA is TGTGCCAGCAGCCCGCACGTAGACAATGAGCAGTTCTTC.

At least ten counts were recorded for this clonotype. This chain links TRBV7-2 with TRBJ2-7; TRBD1 matches at 9 bases. The CDR3 extends over 15 amino acids. Per the germline V gene, CDR1 is SGHTA and CDR2 is FQGNSA. The trim removed 1 base at V and 3 bases at J, leaving 4 bases unmatched. The CDR3 spells CASSLVGTGFYEQYF. The CDR3 region has the DNA TGTGCCAGCAGCTTAGTGGGGACAGGGTTCTACGAGCAGTACTTC.

The genes are TRBV24-1 and TRBJ2-1; D is possibly TRBD2 (6 bases). This CDR3 contains 16 residues. Germline V gene sequence: CDR1 KGHDR, CDR2 SFDVKD. The V end lost 5 bases, the J end lost 4 bases, and 17 bases lay between the germline ends. In DNA, the CDR3 is TGTGCCACCAGTGCTCTGGGAGCGGGTCTTTACAATGAGCAGTTCTTC. It encodes CATSALGAGLYNEQFF.

The rearrangement joins TRBV29-1 to TRBJ2-3; D is unclear. The ends were cut back, 7 bases at V and 2 bases at J, with 7 bases in the middle. The CDR3 extends over 11 amino acids. Per the germline V gene, CDR1 is SQVTM and CDR2 is ANQGSEA. The CDR3 bases are TGCAGCGCCCTAATCACAGATACGCAGTATTTT. Protein: CSALITDTQYF.

This chain joins TRBV4-1 and TRBJ1-5; tentatively, D is TRBD1 (5 bases). Germline CDR1 MGHRA, CDR2 YSYEKL. The CDR3 is 15 amino acids. V was pared by 8 bases and J by 2 bases, with 16 bases between. This CDR3 is CASSHIRQRNQPQHF. The CDR3, as DNA: TGCGCCAGCTCGCATATCAGACAGCGCAATCAGCCCCAGCATTTT.

The V call is TRBV6-5, the J call TRBJ1-2, with a tentative D call TRBD1 (5 bases). The CDR3 runs 14 residues. Germline values: CDR1 MNHEY, CDR2 SVGAGI. V was shortened by 2 bases and J by 5 bases, with 12 bases between the two germline ends. The CDR3 sequence is CASSYARDEYGYTF. The CDR3 nucleotides are TGTGCCAGCAGTTACGCCCGGGACGAGTATGGCTACACCTTC.

This clonotype was observed at least ten times. The chain combines TRBV30 with TRBJ1-1; D gene unclear. Germline loops: CDR1 GTSNPN, CDR2 SVGIG (reference sequence). The V end was cut by 3 bases, the J end by 1 base, with 0 bases between. This CDR3 spans 10 amino acids. The CDR3: CAWRNTEAFF. The CDR3 DNA reads as TGTGCCTGGAGGAACACTGAAGCTTTCTTT. Variable domain in full (rest from reference TRBV30 and TRBJ1-1): SQTIHQWPATLVQPVGSPLSLECTVEGTSNPNLYWYRQAAGRGLQLLFYSVGIGQISSEVPQNLSASRPQDRQFILSSKKLLLSDSGFYLCAWRNTEAFFGQGTRLTVV.

The CDR3 bases are TGTGCCAGTAGCCCTACCGGACAGGGGGCAGAGACCCAGTACTTC. Protein product: CASSPTGQGAETQYF. V is TRBV19 and J is TRBJ2-5, with TRBD1 matching 11 bases. Losses at the gene ends were 6 bases for V and 4 bases for J; bases not matched to a gene: 7. Germline V gene sequence: CDR1 LNHDA, CDR2 SQIVND (reference sequence). CDR3 length: 15 residues.

The rearrangement links TRBV11-2 to TRBJ2-5; D might be TRBD2 (7 bases). CDR1 is SGHAT, CDR2 FQNNGV, per germline. CDR3 size: 13 residues. The V end was cut by 4 bases, the J end by 5 bases, with 11 bases between. CDR3 bases: TGTGCCAGCAGCTGGGGGGGCCGGGAGACCCAGTACTTC. Translating gives CASSWGGRETQYF.

This chain joins TRBV18 and TRBJ1-4; maybe TRBD1 (5 bases). Germline values: CDR1 KGHSH, CDR2 LQKENI. Deletions cut 3 bases from V and 6 bases from J, with 11 bases between. This CDR3 has 14 residues. The CDR3 DNA sequence: TGTGCCAGCTCACCGGGGGGGAATTATGAAAAACTGTTTTTT. Translation: CASSPGGNYEKLFF.

This clonotype was observed at least ten times. The chain uses TRBV10-1 and TRBJ2-7, with a possible D match to TRBD1 (5 bases). Trimming pared 6 bases from V and 6 bases from J, leaving 21 bases between. The CDR3 runs to 15 residues. CDR1 and CDR2 from the germline V gene are WNHNN and SYGVQD (reference sequence). CDR3 residues: CASSGWLARGREQYF. Written as DNA, the CDR3 is TGCGCCAGCAGCGGGTGGTTGGCTAGGGGCCGCGAGCAGTACTTC.

This clonotype was detected many times. The V and J genes are TRBV20-1 and TRBJ2-3; 9 bases align to TRBD2. V gave up 2 bases and J gave up 1 base; unmatched junction bases: 10. Germline V gives CDR1 DFQATT, CDR2 SNEGSKA (reference sequence). CDR3 length: 17 amino acids. CDR3: CSARPPFQRGGTDTQYF. The CDR3 DNA follows: TGCAGTGCTAGACCACCCTTCCAGCGGGGGGGCACAGATACGCAGTATTTT.

At least ten counts were recorded for this clonotype. V is TRBV2 and J is TRBJ2-7; 8 positions match TRBD2. This CDR3 is 14 amino acids long. The ends lost 8 bases at V and 7 bases at J; junction bases unmatched: 13. CDR1 is SNHLY and CDR2 is FYNNEI in the germline V gene. The CDR3 DNA sequence: TGTGCCAGCCGGGGGGGGGTTAATTACAGGGAGCAGTACTTC. Encoded protein: CASRGGVNYREQYF. Combining the CDR3 with reference TRBV2 and TRBJ2-7 gives the whole variable domain EPEVTQTPSHQVTQMGQEVILRCVPISNHLYFYWYRQILGQKVEFLVSFYNNEISEKSEIFDDQFSVERPDGSNFTLKIRSTKLEDSAMYFCASRGGVNYREQYFGPGTRLTVT.

This clonotype was recorded at least ten times. The V gene is TRBV20-1, the J gene TRBJ2-1; 10 nucleotides agree with TRBD2. Trimming took 6 bases from V and 1 from J; bases not matched to a gene: 9. Germline assignment: CDR1 DFQATT and CDR2 SNEGSKA (reference sequence). The CDR3 is 16 residues long. As DNA, the CDR3 is TGCAGTGCCCTAAAGCCTAGCGGGAGTTCCTACAATGAGCAGTTCTTC. It translates to CSALKPSGSSYNEQFF.

This clonotype has just a few counts. The rearrangement links TRBV7-3 to TRBJ2-1; D unclear. This CDR3 contains 15 residues. Trimming shortened V by 1 base and J by 0 bases, and 7 bases separated the two germline ends. The germline CDR1 and CDR2 sequences are SGHTA and FQGTGA. In DNA form, the CDR3 reads TGTGCCAGCAGCTTAAGTGGAAACTCCTACAATGAGCAGTTCTTC. Amino acids: CASSLSGNSYNEQFF.

This clonotype was recorded at least ten times. CDR3 DNA: TGCAGTGCTAGAGATTGGGGGGGCGAGCAGTACTTC. It encodes CSARDWGGEQYF. The chain is built from TRBV20-1 and TRBJ2-7, with 7 positions matching TRBD2. The CDR3 runs 12 residues. Looked up from germline, CDR1 is DFQATT and CDR2 is SNEGSKA (reference sequence). V lost 0 bases to trimming and J lost 6 bases; unmatched junction nucleotides: 2.